These T cell receptor beta chains were read from a single sample in a study of CD8 T cells in ankylosing spondylitis. One entry per CDR3 protein, called by TCRdb with MiXCR from the 5' RACE reads. The sample has about 460,000 distinct CDR3 sequences; about 5.2% are singletons. Sample: blood, either unsorted or a sorted T cell fraction (not recorded which). These TCRs come from a male donor with ankylosing spondylitis. Each CDR3 is given with its conserved first and last residue. A D gene is named only where the DNA matches it firmly. Clone sizes are given selectively: once, few, many, or a class where the clone is expanded.

d_gene,j_gene,v_gene,abundance,CDR3aa,CDR3nt
-,TRBJ1-1,TRBV12-3/TRBV12-4,many,CASSGYTEAFF,TGTGCCAGCAGTGGGTACACTGAAGCTTTCTTT
-,TRBJ2-5,TRBV29-1,many,CSAGGPQQETQYF,TGCAGCGCCGGAGGGCCCCAACAAGAGACCCAGTACTTC
TRBD1,TRBJ2-5,TRBV7-8,-,CASSFYRGTEETQYF,TGTGCCAGCAGCTTCTACAGGGGGACAGAGGAGACCCAGTACTTC
TRBD1,TRBJ2-7,TRBV20-1,many,CSARGSPLYEQYF,TGCAGTGCCAGGGGGTCCCCCTTATACGAGCAGTACTTC
-,TRBJ2-1,TRBV20-1,many,CSARDYGSSYNEQFF,TGCAGTGCTAGAGATTATGGTAGCTCCTACAATGAGCAGTTCTTC
TRBD2,TRBJ2-1,TRBV20-1,many,CSARRERGGFNEQFF,TGCAGTGCAAGACGTGAGCGGGGGGGGTTCAATGAGCAGTTCTTC
TRBD1,TRBJ1-2,TRBV29-1,many,CSVETGNYGYTF,TGCAGCGTGGAGACAGGGAACTATGGCTACACCTTC
-,TRBJ1-5,TRBV27,many,CASSLSGDNGNQPQHF,TGTGCCAGCAGTTTATCTGGGGACAACGGCAATCAGCCCCAGCATTTT
TRBD1,TRBJ1-1,TRBV4-2,-,CASSLDRGPATEAFF,TGTGCCAGCAGCCTTGACAGGGGGCCGGCCACTGAAGCTTTCTTT
-,TRBJ1-5,TRBV5-1,many,CASSLEGHQPQHF,TGTGCCAGCAGCTTGGAAGGGCATCAGCCCCAGCATTTT
TRBD2,TRBJ2-1,TRBV28,many,CASSLWGLAGEPQFF,TGTGCCAGCAGTTTATGGGGACTAGCGGGAGAACCTCAGTTCTTC
-,TRBJ2-3,TRBV10-3,many,CATLTADTQYF,TGTGCCACCTTGACAGCAGATACGCAGTATTTT
TRBD2,TRBJ2-5,TRBV7-9,few,CASSNPGLAGWETQYF,TGTGCCAGCAGCAACCCCGGACTAGCGGGATGGGAGACCCAGTACTTC
-,TRBJ2-1,TRBV5-6,many,CASSLIGQTSYNEQFF,TGTGCCAGCAGTCTGATAGGACAGACCTCCTACAATGAGCAGTTCTTC
TRBD1,TRBJ2-1,TRBV15,many,CATSVRQGLSYNEQFF,TGTGCCACCAGCGTTCGACAGGGTTTGAGCTACAATGAGCAGTTCTTC
-,TRBJ2-7,TRBV20-1,many,CSAFRDLPYEQYF,TGCAGTGCTTTCCGGGACCTTCCCTACGAGCAGTACTTC
-,TRBJ2-7,TRBV5-1,many,CASSLGRQGGYEQYF,TGCGCCAGCAGCTTGGGGCGACAGGGAGGATACGAGCAGTACTTC